This T cell receptor beta chain emerged from a study of cytomegalovirus exposure and HLA in healthy donors. Healthy people donating bone marrow made up the donors. J lost 5 bases, V lost 5 bases, and 8 bases had no gene match. The CDR3 spans 15 residues. The germline V gene encodes CDR1 MDHEN and CDR2 SYDVKM. This PCR relied on a set of 60 Vbeta primers and 13 Jbeta primers. The assay was immunoSEQ multiplex PCR, and TCRdb's table has in-frame clones only and misses some. In the table there are more than 90,000 clones, roughly 80% of which are singletons. Study-level findings and limits: An analysis done earlier found most TCR beta V segments productive about 87% or about 30% of the time.

About this clone itself: As yet, its antigen is unknown.

The chain joins TRBV28 to TRBJ2-2, with 7 bases lining up with TRBD2. Specimen: PBMCs. The receptor's source is a woman aged 55-70 years in good health and CMV-seronegative. The chain's CDR3 is CASSPLLGGTGELFF. CDR3 nucleotide sequence: TGTGCCAGCAGTCCCCTATTGGGGGGGACCGGGGAGCTGTTTTTT.